This paragraph reports one T cell receptor beta chain. As yet, its antigen is unknown. The data were obtained in a study of CD8 T cells in Susac syndrome. Overall study context: Each patient with Susac syndrome, at the time of blood draw, was therapy-naive, on corticosteroids, or on intravenous immunoglobulin alone.

RNA totalling about 0.45 to 1 ug underwent reverse transcription with random hexamers. TCRdb redid the calling of the immunoSEQ multiplex PCR reads with MiXCR, one entry per CDR3 protein. The table has about 120,000 distinct CDR3 sequences, around 96% seen once. Study results and caveats: Clonal expansion was absent from the CD4+ T cell repertoires in Susac syndrome.

The TCR originated in a human donor with Susac syndrome. Input material: CD4+ T cells from PBMCs.

The CDR3 loop reads CASSLLEGYEQYF. DNA of the CDR3: TGTGCCAGCAGCCTTTTGGAAGGGTACGAGCAGTACTTC. The chain recombines TRBV3-1 with TRBJ2-7; D uncertain. The V end lost 4 bases, the J end lost 4 bases, and 11 bases lay between the germline ends. Germline values: CDR1 LGHDT, CDR2 YNNKEL (reference sequence). The CDR3 length is 13 residues.